Listed below are T cell receptor beta chains from one sample, sequenced in a study of T-cell reconstitution after alpha-beta-depleted transplantation in children. TCRdb processed the PCR reads anew with MiXCR; each CDR3 protein has one entry. The table has under 50,000 distinct CDR3 sequences, roughly 50% seen once. Specimen: peripheral blood, collected before TCRalphabeta/CD19-depleted stem cell transplant. The receptors stem from a boy younger than two with SCID, due to receive a stem cell transplant. CDR3s include the opening cysteine and the closing phenylalanine or tryptophan. Each record gives: D gene, V gene, clone size, J gene, CDR3 protein, CDR3 DNA. A D gene is named only where the DNA matches it firmly. Expanded clones are given a class, and other clones once, few, many or no size at all.

d_call: TRBD2; v_call: TRBV20-1; clone_size: few; j_call: TRBJ2-3; cdr3_aa: CSARLAGGTDTQYF; cdr3_nt: TGCAGTGCTAGACTAGCGGGGGGCACAGATACGCAGTATTTT
d_call: .; v_call: TRBV7-2; clone_size: few; j_call: TRBJ2-7; cdr3_aa: CASSLEKGYEQYF; cdr3_nt: TGTGCCAGCAGCTTAGAAAAGGGGTACGAGCAGTACTTC
d_call: TRBD2; v_call: TRBV9; clone_size: few; j_call: TRBJ2-1; cdr3_aa: CASSVAGGTYNEQFF; cdr3_nt: TGTGCCAGCAGCGTAGCGGGGGGTACCTACAATGAGCAGTTCTTC
d_call: .; v_call: TRBV29-1; clone_size: few; j_call: TRBJ2-7; cdr3_aa: CSVTNREPYEQYF; cdr3_nt: TGCAGCGTCACCAACAGGGAGCCCTACGAGCAGTACTTC
d_call: TRBD2; v_call: TRBV7-2; clone_size: .; j_call: TRBJ2-5; cdr3_aa: CASSLGWAGVQETQYF; cdr3_nt: TGTGCCAGCAGCTTAGGGTGGGCGGGGGTACAAGAGACCCAGTACTTC
d_call: .; v_call: TRBV12-3/TRBV12-4; clone_size: .; j_call: TRBJ1-5; cdr3_aa: CASSLGERQPQHF; cdr3_nt: TGTGCCAGCAGTTTGGGCGAAAGGCAGCCCCAGCATTTT
d_call: TRBD1; v_call: TRBV20-1; clone_size: .; j_call: TRBJ2-1; cdr3_aa: CSARDPTGGSYNEQFF; cdr3_nt: TGCAGTGCTAGAGATCCCACAGGGGGCTCCTACAATGAGCAGTTCTTC
d_call: .; v_call: TRBV27; clone_size: .; j_call: TRBJ1-2; cdr3_aa: CASSLRGERYGYTF; cdr3_nt: TGTGCCAGCAGTTTAAGAGGGGAACGCTATGGCTACACCTTC
d_call: .; v_call: TRBV6-1; clone_size: few; j_call: TRBJ1-1; cdr3_aa: CASGRGITEAFF; cdr3_nt: TGTGCCAGCGGCAGGGGTATCACTGAAGCTTTCTTT
d_call: .; v_call: TRBV7-3; clone_size: .; j_call: TRBJ2-1; cdr3_aa: CASSSSHYNEQFF; cdr3_nt: TGTGCCAGCAGCTCCTCTCACTACAATGAGCAGTTCTTC
d_call: .; v_call: TRBV7-2; clone_size: .; j_call: TRBJ2-1; cdr3_aa: CASSLRTPSYNEQFF; cdr3_nt: TGTGCCAGCAGCTTACGGACACCCTCCTACAATGAGCAGTTCTTC
d_call: .; v_call: TRBV9; clone_size: many; j_call: TRBJ2-3; cdr3_aa: CASSVVGTDTQYF; cdr3_nt: TGTGCCAGCAGCGTAGTGGGGACAGATACGCAGTATTTT
d_call: TRBD2; v_call: TRBV13; clone_size: .; j_call: TRBJ2-7; cdr3_aa: CASSSRDYPYEQYF; cdr3_nt: TGTGCCAGCAGCTCCCGGGACTACCCCTACGAGCAGTACTTC
d_call: .; v_call: TRBV14; clone_size: .; j_call: TRBJ2-7; cdr3_aa: CASSHSPGARSYEQYF; cdr3_nt: TGTGCCAGCAGCCACTCCCCCGGGGCGAGGTCCTACGAGCAGTACTTC
d_call: TRBD1; v_call: TRBV7-2; clone_size: .; j_call: TRBJ2-1; cdr3_aa: CASSLRQGWGEQFF; cdr3_nt: TGTGCCAGCAGCTTACGACAGGGCTGGGGCGAGCAGTTCTTC
d_call: TRBD1; v_call: TRBV20-1; clone_size: few; j_call: TRBJ1-6; cdr3_aa: CSARATGEVSPLHF; cdr3_nt: TGCAGTGCTAGGGCGACAGGGGAGGTTTCACCCCTCCACTTT
d_call: .; v_call: TRBV5-1; clone_size: .; j_call: TRBJ2-5; cdr3_aa: CASSLGASFTRTQYF; cdr3_nt: TGCGCCAGCAGCTTAGGAGCCTCTTTTACGAGGACCCAGTACTTC
d_call: TRBD1; v_call: TRBV7-8; clone_size: .; j_call: TRBJ1-5; cdr3_aa: CASSLQGAPNQPQHF; cdr3_nt: TGTGCCAGCAGCTTACAGGGGGCACCCAATCAGCCCCAGCATTTT
d_call: TRBD2; v_call: TRBV11-1; clone_size: .; j_call: TRBJ2-1; cdr3_aa: CASSLVPGVAGINNEQFF; cdr3_nt: TGTGCCAGCAGCTTAGTCCCCGGGGTAGCGGGGATCAACAATGAGCAGTTCTTC
d_call: .; v_call: TRBV28; clone_size: .; j_call: TRBJ2-3; cdr3_aa: CASSVGDISTDTQYF; cdr3_nt: TGTGCCAGCAGTGTCGGGGACATCAGCACAGATACGCAGTATTTT
d_call: TRBD2; v_call: TRBV6-2/TRBV6-3; clone_size: few; j_call: TRBJ2-3; cdr3_aa: CASGAGDTDTQYF; cdr3_nt: TGTGCCAGCGGAGCGGGGGACACAGATACGCAGTATTTT
d_call: .; v_call: TRBV6-5; clone_size: .; j_call: TRBJ2-7; cdr3_aa: CASSYSTVYEQYF; cdr3_nt: TGTGCCAGCAGTTACTCGACCGTCTACGAGCAGTACTTC
d_call: .; v_call: TRBV7-7; clone_size: once; j_call: TRBJ2-1; cdr3_aa: CASSPKLGATNEQFF; cdr3_nt: TGTGCTAGCAGCCCGAAACTAGGGGCCACTAATGAGCAGTTCTTC
d_call: .; v_call: TRBV6-1; clone_size: once; j_call: TRBJ2-1; cdr3_aa: CASNRALQDNEQFF; cdr3_nt: TGTGCCAGCAATAGGGCCCTACAGGACAATGAGCAGTTCTTC
d_call: TRBD1; v_call: TRBV15; clone_size: .; j_call: TRBJ1-5; cdr3_aa: CATSRRTGRKDQPQHF; cdr3_nt: TGTGCCACCAGCAGACGGACAGGGAGGAAGGATCAGCCCCAGCATTTT
d_call: .; v_call: TRBV7-6; clone_size: .; j_call: TRBJ2-7; cdr3_aa: CASSLTPVDEQYF; cdr3_nt: TGTGCCAGCAGCCTAACACCTGTCGACGAGCAGTACTTC
d_call: .; v_call: TRBV20-1; clone_size: .; j_call: TRBJ1-5; cdr3_aa: CSATTGGNQPQHF; cdr3_nt: TGCAGTGCCACCACAGGAGGCAATCAGCCCCAGCATTTT
d_call: .; v_call: TRBV4-2; clone_size: .; j_call: TRBJ2-3; cdr3_aa: CASSPDSSTDTQYF; cdr3_nt: TGTGCCAGCAGCCCCGACAGCAGCACAGATACGCAGTATTTT
d_call: TRBD1; v_call: TRBV6-1; clone_size: .; j_call: TRBJ2-3; cdr3_aa: CAGRQGRGTDTQYF; cdr3_nt: TGTGCCGGGAGACAGGGGCGAGGTACAGATACGCAGTATTTT
d_call: .; v_call: TRBV9; clone_size: few; j_call: TRBJ1-2; cdr3_aa: CASSVGGDHGYTF; cdr3_nt: TGTGCCAGCAGCGTAGGAGGGGACCATGGCTACACCTTC
d_call: TRBD2; v_call: TRBV28; clone_size: .; j_call: TRBJ2-1; cdr3_aa: CASRRERGGRSYNEQFF; cdr3_nt: TGTGCCAGCCGGAGGGAGCGGGGGGGCCGATCCTACAATGAGCAGTTCTTC
d_call: .; v_call: TRBV7-2; clone_size: few; j_call: TRBJ1-1; cdr3_aa: CASSLGTAEAFF; cdr3_nt: TGTGCCAGCAGCTTAGGGACGGCTGAAGCTTTCTTT
d_call: .; v_call: TRBV5-6; clone_size: .; j_call: TRBJ1-2; cdr3_aa: CASSPPGNYGYTF; cdr3_nt: TGTGCCAGCAGCCCGCCCGGGAACTATGGCTACACCTTC
d_call: .; v_call: TRBV20-1; clone_size: many; j_call: TRBJ2-7; cdr3_aa: CSASPDRNSYEQYF; cdr3_nt: TGCAGTGCTAGCCCGGACAGAAACTCCTACGAGCAGTACTTC
d_call: .; v_call: TRBV7-6; clone_size: many; j_call: TRBJ1-2; cdr3_aa: CASSLSGDGGGYTF; cdr3_nt: TGTGCCAGCAGCCTCTCCGGGGACGGGGGAGGCTACACCTTC
d_call: .; v_call: TRBV7-2; clone_size: .; j_call: TRBJ2-3; cdr3_aa: CASSFDGTDTQYF; cdr3_nt: TGTGCCAGCAGCTTTGACGGCACAGATACGCAGTATTTT
d_call: TRBD1; v_call: TRBV7-6; clone_size: once; j_call: TRBJ2-7; cdr3_aa: CASSAWTGSYEQYF; cdr3_nt: TGTGCCAGCAGCGCCTGGACAGGGAGCTACGAGCAGTACTTC
d_call: .; v_call: TRBV10-3; clone_size: .; j_call: TRBJ2-1; cdr3_aa: CAISVTGYNEQFF; cdr3_nt: TGTGCCATCAGTGTTACCGGCTACAATGAGCAGTTCTTC
d_call: .; v_call: TRBV5-6; clone_size: few; j_call: TRBJ1-5; cdr3_aa: CASSKWTLRDQPQHF; cdr3_nt: TGTGCCAGCAGCAAATGGACCCTACGGGATCAGCCCCAGCATTTT
d_call: .; v_call: TRBV7-9; clone_size: .; j_call: TRBJ1-1; cdr3_aa: CASSLSGRNTEAFF; cdr3_nt: TGTGCCAGCAGCCTCTCGGGGCGAAACACTGAAGCTTTCTTT
d_call: .; v_call: TRBV6-2/TRBV6-3; clone_size: few; j_call: TRBJ2-7; cdr3_aa: CASSYSELYEQYF; cdr3_nt: TGTGCCAGCAGTTACTCGGAGCTCTACGAGCAGTACTTC
d_call: .; v_call: TRBV15; clone_size: once; j_call: TRBJ2-4; cdr3_aa: CATSRPMQGKAKNIQYF; cdr3_nt: TGTGCCACCAGCAGACCGATGCAGGGAAAGGCCAAAAACATTCAGTACTTC
d_call: .; v_call: TRBV5-1; clone_size: few; j_call: TRBJ1-1; cdr3_aa: CASNFVGSGGTEAFF; cdr3_nt: TGCGCCAGCAACTTCGTCGGGTCCGGGGGCACTGAAGCTTTCTTT
d_call: .; v_call: TRBV11-2; clone_size: many; j_call: TRBJ2-6; cdr3_aa: CASSLRRLTGANVLTF; cdr3_nt: TGTGCCAGCAGCCTAAGGCGTCTCACCGGGGCCAACGTCCTGACTTTC
d_call: TRBD1; v_call: TRBV6-2/TRBV6-3; clone_size: .; j_call: TRBJ2-3; cdr3_aa: CASTLIPGQGKDTQYF; cdr3_nt: TGTGCCAGCACTCTGATTCCGGGACAGGGTAAAGATACGCAGTATTTT
d_call: .; v_call: TRBV7-2; clone_size: few; j_call: TRBJ1-4; cdr3_aa: CASSLGPGRPGEKLFF; cdr3_nt: TGTGCCAGCAGCTTAGGTCCGGGACGCCCTGGTGAAAAACTGTTTTTT
d_call: TRBD1; v_call: TRBV19; clone_size: .; j_call: TRBJ2-3; cdr3_aa: CASSIGQGADTQYF; cdr3_nt: TGTGCCAGTAGTATAGGACAGGGGGCAGATACGCAGTATTTT
d_call: TRBD2; v_call: TRBV6-4; clone_size: few; j_call: TRBJ2-3; cdr3_aa: CASSELAGATDTQYF; cdr3_nt: TGTGCCAGCAGTGAGCTAGCGGGGGCCACAGATACGCAGTATTTT
d_call: TRBD2; v_call: TRBV7-6; clone_size: .; j_call: TRBJ2-3; cdr3_aa: CASSSGTSGADTQYF; cdr3_nt: TGTGCCAGCAGCTCGGGGACTAGCGGGGCGGATACGCAGTATTTT
d_call: .; v_call: TRBV7-6; clone_size: .; j_call: TRBJ1-1; cdr3_aa: CASSIGREAFF; cdr3_nt: TGTGCCAGCAGCATCGGACGTGAAGCTTTCTTT
d_call: TRBD2; v_call: TRBV5-1; clone_size: .; j_call: TRBJ2-2; cdr3_aa: CASSPAASGVGELFF; cdr3_nt: TGCGCCAGCAGCCCGGCGGCTAGCGGGGTCGGGGAGCTGTTTTTT
d_call: TRBD2; v_call: TRBV28; clone_size: .; j_call: TRBJ2-1; cdr3_aa: CASKKGREAYNEQFF; cdr3_nt: TGTGCCAGCAAAAAGGGGCGGGAGGCCTACAATGAGCAGTTCTTC
d_call: .; v_call: TRBV20-1; clone_size: .; j_call: TRBJ2-1; cdr3_aa: CSARLEGNEQFF; cdr3_nt: TGCAGTGCTCGACTAGAGGGCAATGAGCAGTTCTTC
d_call: TRBD1; v_call: TRBV20-1; clone_size: once; j_call: TRBJ2-7; cdr3_aa: CSALRTGRNEQYF; cdr3_nt: TGCAGTGCTCTCCGGACAGGGAGGAACGAGCAGTACTTC
d_call: TRBD2; v_call: TRBV20-1; clone_size: .; j_call: TRBJ2-3; cdr3_aa: CSAREPSGRRDTQYF; cdr3_nt: TGCAGTGCTAGAGAACCTAGCGGGAGGAGAGATACGCAGTATTTT
d_call: TRBD1; v_call: TRBV12-3/TRBV12-4; clone_size: few; j_call: TRBJ1-4; cdr3_aa: CASSSGGGEKLFF; cdr3_nt: TGTGCCAGCAGCTCAGGGGGAGGTGAAAAACTGTTTTTT
d_call: .; v_call: TRBV7-8; clone_size: .; j_call: TRBJ1-3; cdr3_aa: CASSLSGQDSGNTIYF; cdr3_nt: TGTGCCAGCAGCTTATCAGGACAAGACTCTGGAAACACCATATATTTT
d_call: TRBD1; v_call: TRBV20-1; clone_size: .; j_call: TRBJ1-1; cdr3_aa: CSAPLPGTENTEAFF; cdr3_nt: TGCAGTGCTCCCCTTCCCGGGACAGAAAACACTGAAGCTTTCTTT
d_call: .; v_call: TRBV12-1; clone_size: .; j_call: TRBJ2-1; cdr3_aa: CASSWQAGGSSYNEQFF; cdr3_nt: TGTGCCAGCAGCTGGCAGGCGGGGGGGTCCTCCTACAATGAGCAGTTCTTC